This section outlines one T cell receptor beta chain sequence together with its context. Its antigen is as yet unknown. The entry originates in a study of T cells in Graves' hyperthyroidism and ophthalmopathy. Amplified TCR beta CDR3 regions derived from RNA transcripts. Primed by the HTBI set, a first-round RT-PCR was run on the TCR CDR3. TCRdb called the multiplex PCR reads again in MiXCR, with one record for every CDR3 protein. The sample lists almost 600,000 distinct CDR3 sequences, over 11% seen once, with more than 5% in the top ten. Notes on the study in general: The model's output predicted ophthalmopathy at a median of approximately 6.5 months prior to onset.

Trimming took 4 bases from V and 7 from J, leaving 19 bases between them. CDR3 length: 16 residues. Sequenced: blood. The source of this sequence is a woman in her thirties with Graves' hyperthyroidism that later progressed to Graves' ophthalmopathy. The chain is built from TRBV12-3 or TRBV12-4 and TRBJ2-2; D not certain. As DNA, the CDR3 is TGTGCCAGCAGTTCCCCCCGACGACCTCGGATCGGGGAGCTGTTTTTT. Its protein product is CASSSPRRPRIGELFF.